This passage covers 3 T cell receptor beta chains from one sample sequenced in a study of blood T cells in healthy people across ages. Using a J-beta primer mix together with a sample-barcoded 5' primer, a second PCR was run for roughly 7 to 12 cycles. TCRdb independently ran MiXCR on the 5' RACE reads; one entry per CDR3 protein. There are fewer than 2,000,000 distinct CDR3 sequences in the sample; roughly 32% occur only once, and 11% lies in the top ten. The sequenced sample was blood. The receptors here all came from a woman in her 30s in good health.

This clonotype was picked up a small number of times. The chain has TRBV20-1 and TRBJ1-1, with 10 bases that match TRBD1. The CDR3 extends over 16 amino acids. With V trimmed by 1 base and J by 3 bases, 8 bases remained unmatched. Germline CDR1 reads DFQATT; CDR2 reads SNEGSKA (reference sequence). The CDR3 is CSARVRDRGWDTEAFF. CDR3 DNA: TGCAGTGCTAGAGTCCGGGACAGGGGTTGGGACACTGAAGCTTTCTTT.

This clonotype was seen at least ten times. V and J are TRBV29-1 and TRBJ2-3, with D perhaps being TRBD1 or TRBD2 (6 bases each). V shed 7 bases and J shed 2 bases, with 16 bases lying between them. The CDR3 runs to 14 residues. From germline, CDR1 is SQVTM and CDR2 ANQGSEA. The CDR3 DNA follows: TGCAGCGCTACACAGGGACTTGCCACAGATACGCAGTATTTT. It codes for CSATQGLATDTQYF.

This clonotype has just a few counts. V usage is TRBV6-6 and J usage is TRBJ2-1; tentative D call: TRBD2 (6 bases). CDR1 MNHNY and CDR2 SVGAGI come from the germline V gene (reference sequence). The CDR3 covers 14 residues. V gave up 8 bases and J gave up 6 bases, with 17 bases separating them. As DNA, the CDR3 is TGTGCCAGCCTTGGGGGGAGTCCTCTCAATGAGCAGTTCTTC. Amino acid sequence: CASLGGSPLNEQFF.